The 24 T cell receptor beta chains below all came from one sample that was sequenced in a study of OX40 agonist ivuxolimab in advanced cancers. TCRdb keeps only in-frame clones here, not all; method: immunoSEQ multiplex PCR. The table has 70,000 or so clones, about 80% seen once; the top ten hold around 2.3%. Sequencing used CD4+ or CD8+ T cells sorted from blood, obtained in a trial of the OX40 agonist ivuxolimab. The receptor set was obtained from an adult with an advanced solid tumor such as melanoma, head and neck, liver or kidney cancer.

V gene TRBV5-5 combines with J gene TRBJ1-2; D is unresolved. The CDR3 is 13 amino acids. V lost 1 base to trimming and J lost 0 bases, with 4 bases between them. The germline gives CDR1 SGHKS, CDR2 YYEKEE (reference sequence). The CDR3 DNA sequence: TGTGCCAGCAGCTTGTCAGCTAACTATGGCTACACCTTC. It is translated as CASSLSANYGYTF. Drawing the rest from reference TRBV5-5 and TRBJ1-2, the complete variable domain is DAGVTQSPTHLIKTRGQQVTLRCSPISGHKSVSWYQQVLGQGPQFIFQYYEKEERGRGNFPDRFSARQFPNYSSELNVNALLLGDSALYLCASSLSANYGYTFGSGTRLTVV.

This rearrangement joins TRBV27 to TRBJ1-6; D remains ambiguous. Germline V CDR1 and CDR2: MNHEY, SMNVEV (reference sequence). V dropped 8 bases and J dropped 13 bases, with 24 bases sitting between them. CDR3 length: 15 amino acids. In DNA, the CDR3 is TGTGCCAGCTCCCAACAGAGGCTCCCCCCGGCGCCCCTCCACTTT. Translating gives CASSQQRLPPAPLHF.

The chain has TRBV7-8 and TRBJ2-1, with TRBD2 matching over 9 bases. The CDR3 loop spans 17 amino acids. Germline V lookup: CDR1 SGHVS, CDR2 FQNEAQ. The V segment lost 4 bases and the J segment 7 bases; nucleotides outside the gene matches: 14. The CDR3, as DNA: TGTGCCAGCAGCTCCGGGGTCGTTAGCGGGGGATCTAATGAGCAGTTCTTC. It specifies CASSSGVVSGGSNEQFF.

The chain links TRBV5-1 to TRBJ2-2; D not certain. This CDR3 region has 15 residues. Trimming shortened V by 0 bases and J by 5 bases, and 11 bases separated the two germline ends. CDR1 and CDR2 from the germline V gene are SGHRS and YFSETQ. The CDR3 coding sequence is TGCGCCAGCAGCTTGGCCGCGGCTGGGACCGGGGAGCTGTTTTTT. Translated, it gives CASSLAAAGTGELFF.

The J gene is TRBJ1-4, the V gene TRBV19; D uncertain. CDR3 size: 14 residues. V lost 3 bases to trimming and J lost 5 bases, with 10 bases between them. Germline-derived CDR1 and CDR2 are LNHDA and SQIVND (reference sequence). The CDR3 DNA reads as TGTGCCAGTAGTATTAACGGGCCAAATGAAAAACTGTTTTTT. The encoded protein is CASSINGPNEKLFF.

This chain links TRBV18 with TRBJ2-5; weak D call: TRBD1 (5 bases). This CDR3 has 15 residues. Germline V gene sequence: CDR1 KGHSH, CDR2 LQKENI. V was shortened by 1 base and J by 5 bases, with 14 bases between the two germline ends. Written as DNA, the CDR3 is TGTGCCAGCTCACCACGGGGAACGCAGGGTGAGACCCAGTACTTC. Amino acids: CASSPRGTQGETQYF. The whole variable domain, remainder taken from reference TRBV18 and TRBJ2-5, is NAGVMQNPRHLVRRRGQEARLRCSPMKGHSHVYWYRQLPEEGLKFMVYLQKENIIDESGMPKERFSAEFPKEGPSILRIQQVVRGDSAAYFCASSPRGTQGETQYFGPGTRLLVL.

This clone was counted once. The chain joins TRBV2 to TRBJ2-7; D not resolved. The CDR3 contains 14 residues. V lost 7 bases and J 3 bases, leaving 16 bases between the germline ends. CDR1 SNHLY and CDR2 FYNNEI come from the germline V gene. The DNA for the CDR3 is TGTGCCAGCATTCCTCCGGACGGAAGCTACGAGCAGTACTTC. Its protein product is CASIPPDGSYEQYF.

V and J are TRBV9 and TRBJ2-1; 9 bases agree with TRBD1. V trimming: 3 bases; J trimming: 4 bases; junction bases outside the gene matches: 8. The CDR3 is 16 amino acids. The germline gives CDR1 SGDLS, CDR2 YYNGEE. CDR3 nucleotides: TGTGCCAGCAGCGCCACCGGGACAGGGAGTTACAATGAGCAGTTCTTC. Its protein is CASSATGTGSYNEQFF.

On this clone itself: This specimen includes other DNA sequences encoding the same CDR3. The J gene is TRBJ1-2, the V gene TRBV18; the D gene is possibly TRBD1 (6 bases). V was shortened by 3 bases and J by 2 bases, with 7 bases between the two germline ends. This CDR3 is 13 amino acids long. Germline CDR1 reads KGHSH; CDR2 reads LQKENI. The CDR3 loop is CASSPDRNYGYTF. In DNA form, the CDR3 reads TGTGCCAGCTCACCCGACAGGAACTATGGCTACACCTTC.

This clone was recorded once. The V call is TRBV6-1, the J call TRBJ2-4; 11 bases are a match to TRBD2. In germline, CDR1 is MNHNS, CDR2 SASEGT. V lost 4 bases, J lost 0 bases, and 11 bases stayed unmatched. The CDR3 extends over 19 amino acids. The CDR3 protein is CASSGSSGGPRLAKNIQYF. The DNA for the CDR3 is TGTGCCAGCAGTGGCTCTAGCGGGGGGCCCAGATTAGCCAAAAACATTCAGTACTTC.

This chain links TRBV7-8 with TRBJ1-1; D not resolved. The CDR3 totals 15 residues. CDR1 and CDR2 from the germline V gene are SGHVS and FQNEAQ. Trimming took off 1 base at V and 0 bases at J, with 9 bases between the two ends. DNA of the CDR3: TGTGCCAGCAGCTTAGGGGTCCAGGTGAACACTGAAGCTTTCTTT. It yields the protein CASSLGVQVNTEAFF.

The chain carries TRBV9 and TRBJ2-5; the D gene is possibly TRBD2 (5 bases). CDR1 is SGDLS and CDR2 is YYNGEE in the germline V gene. The ends were cut back, 3 bases at V and 1 base at J, with 7 bases in the middle. This CDR3 contains 13 residues. The CDR3 coding sequence is TGTGCCAGCAGCGCCGGACTCCAAGAGACCCAGTACTTC. Protein sequence: CASSAGLQETQYF.

The chain carries TRBV30 and TRBJ1-2; the D gene is possibly TRBD1 (6 bases). V lost 4 bases, J lost 4 bases, and 16 bases lay in between. This CDR3 has 14 amino acids. The germline V gene has CDR1 GTSNPN and CDR2 SVGIG (reference sequence). CDR3 sequence reads: CAWNRGGAGYGYTF. Here the CDR3 DNA reads TGTGCCTGGAACCGAGGGGGGGCGGGCTATGGCTACACCTTC.

The chain couples TRBV27 to TRBJ1-6; the D gene is possibly TRBD1 (5 bases). Germline assignment: CDR1 MNHEY and CDR2 SMNVEV (reference sequence). Trimming removed 2 bases at V and 11 bases at J, with 13 bases between. This CDR3 comprises 14 residues. CDR3 sequence (DNA): TGTGCCAGCAGTTTACCGGGGGTTGCAGCACCCCTCCACTTT. Its protein is CASSLPGVAAPLHF.

This clone came up many times. The chain is built from TRBV5-6 and TRBJ1-5; a possible D gene is TRBD1 (5 bases). CDR1 is SGHDT and CDR2 is YYEEEE in the germline V gene. The length of the CDR3 is 14 residues. The V end lost 5 bases, the J end lost 3 bases, and 12 bases lay between the germline ends. The CDR3 DNA reads TGTGCCAGCAGTCAAGGACATGTCAATCAGCCCCAGCATTTT. This sequence encodes CASSQGHVNQPQHF.

The genes are TRBV27 and TRBJ1-1, with a weak D call TRBD1 (5 bases). The length of the CDR3 is 13 residues. V was clipped by 3 bases and J by 3 bases, with 8 bases between them. CDR1 and CDR2 (germline): MNHEY, SMNVEV (reference sequence). CDR3 sequence: CASSFRGYTEAFF. The CDR3 DNA reads as TGTGCCAGCAGTTTTAGGGGTTACACTGAAGCTTTCTTT.

The V call is TRBV5-1, the J call TRBJ1-1, with a tentative D call TRBD1 (5 bases). With 0 bases removed from V and 5 bases from J, the gap between germline ends came to 14 bases. The CDR3 sequence is 15 residues long. Germline V gene data show CDR1 as SGHRS and CDR2 as YFSETQ. CDR3 sequence: CASSLEGLGGTEAFF. The CDR3 DNA is TGCGCCAGCAGCTTGGAGGGTTTGGGGGGAACTGAAGCTTTCTTT.

The genes are TRBV15 and TRBJ2-4; 10 positions match TRBD2. CDR3 length: 15 amino acids. V lost 7 bases and J lost 1; bases outside the gene matches: 4. The germline V gene encodes CDR1 LNHNV and CDR2 YYDKDF (reference sequence). The DNA of the CDR3 is TGTGCCACCAACCCTAGCGGGAGCGCCAAAAACATTCAGTACTTC. This gives the protein CATNPSGSAKNIQYF. The entire variable domain, with the rest obtained from reference TRBV15 and TRBJ2-4, is as follows: DAMVIQNPRYQVTQFGKPVTLSCSQTLNHNVMYWYQQKSSQAPKLLFHYYDKDFNNEADTPDNFQSRRPNTSFCFLDIRSPGLGDTAMYLCATNPSGSAKNIQYFGAGTRLSVL.

The chain couples TRBV18 to TRBJ2-3, with 9 bases fitting TRBD1. This CDR3 is built from 15 residues. Germline trimming cut 1 base from V and 5 bases from J; bases unmatched to any gene: 4. In germline, CDR1 is KGHSH, CDR2 LQKENI. CDR3 protein: CASSPQTGGGDTQYF. The CDR3 DNA reads as TGTGCCAGCTCACCACAGACAGGGGGGGGAGATACGCAGTATTTT.

The V gene is TRBV4-1, the J gene TRBJ2-5; D may match TRBD1 or TRBD2 (5 bases each). The CDR3 is 15 amino acids. The germline V gene has CDR1 MGHRA and CDR2 YSYEKL. Trimming removed 3 bases at V and 4 bases at J, with 15 bases between. The CDR3 DNA reads as TGCGCCAGCAGCCACGGGACGGGCAAGCGAGAGACCCAGTACTTC. Translated: CASSHGTGKRETQYF.

CDR3 sequence: CASSESWTGGNQPQHF. Here the CDR3 DNA reads TGCGCCAGCAGTGAGTCCTGGACAGGGGGTAATCAGCCCCAGCATTTT. The V gene is TRBV10-1, the J gene TRBJ1-5; TRBD1 matches at 10 bases. Losses at the gene ends were 0 bases for V and 4 bases for J; bases not matched to a gene: 3. CDR1 is WNHNN and CDR2 is SYGVQD in the germline V gene (reference sequence). This CDR3 is built from 16 residues.

This clone is a singleton in its sample. The chain is built from TRBV2 and TRBJ2-1, with D perhaps TRBD2 (6 bases). Per the germline V gene, CDR1 is SNHLY and CDR2 is FYNNEI. V was cut by 11 bases and J by 8 bases, with 22 bases left in between. This CDR3 has 14 residues. DNA for the CDR3: TGTGCCGGCATGGGGACTTCCTTAAGAGATGAGCAGTTCTTC. This translates into CAGMGTSLRDEQFF.

In its sample, this clone was seen a few times. This chain uses TRBV29-1 with TRBJ2-1; 10 bases are shared with TRBD2. This CDR3 has 15 residues. Germline V gene sequence: CDR1 SQVTM, CDR2 ANQGSEA. Trimming at V came to 0 bases and at J to 5 bases, leaving 4 bases not matched to a gene. The CDR3 protein is CSVEDRLAGDNEQFF. CDR3 nucleotide sequence: TGCAGCGTTGAAGATCGGCTAGCGGGAGACAATGAGCAGTTCTTC.

The V call is TRBV27, the J call TRBJ2-4; the match to TRBD2 covers 7 bases. Germline assignment: CDR1 MNHEY and CDR2 SMNVEV (reference sequence). This CDR3 spans 15 amino acids. J was trimmed by 0 bases and V by 6 bases; bases with no gene match: 5. The CDR3 spells CASSSGGGAKNIQYF. In DNA form, the CDR3 reads TGTGCCAGCAGCTCCGGCGGGGGAGCCAAAAACATTCAGTACTTC.